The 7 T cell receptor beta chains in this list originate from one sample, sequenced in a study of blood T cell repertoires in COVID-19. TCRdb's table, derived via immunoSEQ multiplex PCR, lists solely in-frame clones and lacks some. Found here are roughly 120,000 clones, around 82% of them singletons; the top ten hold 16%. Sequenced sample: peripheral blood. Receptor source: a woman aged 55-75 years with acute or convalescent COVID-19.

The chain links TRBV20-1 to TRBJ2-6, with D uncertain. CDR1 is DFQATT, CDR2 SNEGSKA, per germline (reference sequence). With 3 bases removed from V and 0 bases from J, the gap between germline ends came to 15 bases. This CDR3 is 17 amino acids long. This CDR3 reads CSASLSRGFSGANVLTF. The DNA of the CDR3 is TGCAGTGCTAGTCTCTCAAGAGGTTTCTCTGGGGCCAACGTCCTGACTTTC.

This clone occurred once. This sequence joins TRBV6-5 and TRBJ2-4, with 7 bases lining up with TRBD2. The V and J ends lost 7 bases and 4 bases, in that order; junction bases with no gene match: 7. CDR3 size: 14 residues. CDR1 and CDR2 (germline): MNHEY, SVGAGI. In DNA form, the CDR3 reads TGTGCCAGCACTCCCGGGACTACTAAAAACATTCAGTACTTC. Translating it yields CASTPGTTKNIQYF.

The CDR3 DNA reads TGTGCCAGCTCACCACCGCGGGGGCGGAACACCGGGGAGCTGTTTTTT. It encodes CASSPPRGRNTGELFF. This chain uses TRBV18 with TRBJ2-2; perhaps TRBD2 as D (7 bases). Trimming shortened V by 0 bases and J by 1 base, and 9 bases separated the two germline ends. Germline loops: CDR1 KGHSH, CDR2 LQKENI. The CDR3 is 16 amino acids.

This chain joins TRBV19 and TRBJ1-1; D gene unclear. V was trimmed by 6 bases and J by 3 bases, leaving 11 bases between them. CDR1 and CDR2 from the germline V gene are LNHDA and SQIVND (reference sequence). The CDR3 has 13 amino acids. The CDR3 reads CASRTPGYTEAFF. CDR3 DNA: TGTGCCAGTAGGACCCCAGGTTACACTGAAGCTTTCTTT.

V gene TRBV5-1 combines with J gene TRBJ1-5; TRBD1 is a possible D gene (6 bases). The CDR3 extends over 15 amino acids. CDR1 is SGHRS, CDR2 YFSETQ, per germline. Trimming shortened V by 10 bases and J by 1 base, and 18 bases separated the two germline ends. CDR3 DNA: TGCGCCGGCCGTCAGGGGCTATTGAGCAATCAGCCCCAGCATTTT. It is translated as CAGRQGLLSNQPQHF.

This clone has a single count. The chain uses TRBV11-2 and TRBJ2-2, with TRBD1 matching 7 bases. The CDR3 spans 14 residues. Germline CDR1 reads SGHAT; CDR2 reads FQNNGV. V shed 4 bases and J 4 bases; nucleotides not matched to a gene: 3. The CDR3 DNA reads TGTGCCAGCAGCTCGGGACAGCTCACCGGGGAGCTGTTTTTT. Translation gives CASSSGQLTGELFF.

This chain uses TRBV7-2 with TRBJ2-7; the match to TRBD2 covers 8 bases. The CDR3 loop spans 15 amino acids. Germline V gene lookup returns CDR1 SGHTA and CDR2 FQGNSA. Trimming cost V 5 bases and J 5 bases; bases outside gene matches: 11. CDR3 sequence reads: CASSILAGTEHEQYF. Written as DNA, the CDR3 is TGTGCCAGCAGCATCTTAGCGGGGACTGAGCACGAGCAGTACTTC.